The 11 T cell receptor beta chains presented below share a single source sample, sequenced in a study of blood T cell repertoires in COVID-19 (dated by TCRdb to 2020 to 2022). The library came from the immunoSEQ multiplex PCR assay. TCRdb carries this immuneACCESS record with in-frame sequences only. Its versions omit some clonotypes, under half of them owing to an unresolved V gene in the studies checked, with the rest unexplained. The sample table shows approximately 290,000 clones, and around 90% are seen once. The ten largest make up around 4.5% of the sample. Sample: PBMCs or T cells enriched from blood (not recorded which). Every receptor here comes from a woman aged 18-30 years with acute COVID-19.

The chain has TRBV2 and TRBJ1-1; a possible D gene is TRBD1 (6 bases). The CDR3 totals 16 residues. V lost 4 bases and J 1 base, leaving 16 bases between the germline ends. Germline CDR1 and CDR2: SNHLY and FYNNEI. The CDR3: CASSGPPRGPNTEAFF. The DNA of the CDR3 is TGTGCCAGCAGTGGACCGCCCAGGGGACCGAACACTGAAGCTTTCTTT.

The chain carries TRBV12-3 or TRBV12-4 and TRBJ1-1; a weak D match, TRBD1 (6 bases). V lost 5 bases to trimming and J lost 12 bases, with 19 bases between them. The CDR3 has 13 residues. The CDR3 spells CASSLWGQRVTFF. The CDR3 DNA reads TGTGCCAGCAGTCTCTGGGGACAAAGGGTAACTTTCTTT.

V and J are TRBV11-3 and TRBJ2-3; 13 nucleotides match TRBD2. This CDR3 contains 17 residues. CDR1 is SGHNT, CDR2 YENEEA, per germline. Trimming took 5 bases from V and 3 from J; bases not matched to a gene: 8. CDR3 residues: CASSPGLAGEGTDTQYF. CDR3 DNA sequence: TGTGCCAGCAGCCCCGGACTAGCGGGAGAGGGAACAGATACGCAGTATTTT. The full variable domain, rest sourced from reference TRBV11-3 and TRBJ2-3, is EAGVVQSPRYKIIEKKQPVAFWCNPISGHNTLYWYLQNLGQGPELLIRYENEEAVDDSQLPKDRFSAERLKGVDSTLKIQPAELGDSAVYLCASSPGLAGEGTDTQYFGPGTRLTVL.

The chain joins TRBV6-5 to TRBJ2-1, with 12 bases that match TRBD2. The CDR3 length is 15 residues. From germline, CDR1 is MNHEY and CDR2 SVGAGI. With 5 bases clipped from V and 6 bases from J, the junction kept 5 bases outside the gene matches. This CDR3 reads CASSHRTSGTNEQFF. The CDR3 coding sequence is TGTGCCAGCAGTCATCGGACTAGCGGGACCAATGAGCAGTTCTTC.

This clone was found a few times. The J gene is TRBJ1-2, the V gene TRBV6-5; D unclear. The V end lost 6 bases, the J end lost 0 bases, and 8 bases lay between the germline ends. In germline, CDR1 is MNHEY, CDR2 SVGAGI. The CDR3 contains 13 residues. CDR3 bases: TGTGCCAGCAGGGAGCCAACTAACTATGGCTACACCTTC. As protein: CASREPTNYGYTF.

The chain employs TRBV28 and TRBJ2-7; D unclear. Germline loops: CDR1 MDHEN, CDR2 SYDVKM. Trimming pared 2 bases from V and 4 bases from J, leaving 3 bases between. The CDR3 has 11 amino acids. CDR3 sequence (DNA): TGTGCCAGCAGTTTACCATACGAGCAGTACTTC. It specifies CASSLPYEQYF.

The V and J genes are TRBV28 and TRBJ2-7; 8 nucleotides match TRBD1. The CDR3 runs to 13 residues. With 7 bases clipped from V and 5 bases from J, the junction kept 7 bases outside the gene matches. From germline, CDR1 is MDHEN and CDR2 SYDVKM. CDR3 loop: CASMAGGYNEQYF. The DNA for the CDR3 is TGTGCCAGCATGGCAGGGGGCTATAACGAGCAGTACTTC.

DNA of the CDR3: TGTGCCAGCAGTTTAGGGAGTTTCCTCTACAATGAGCAGTTCTTC. Protein: CASSLGSFLYNEQFF. This sequence joins TRBV6-5 and TRBJ2-1, with D possibly being TRBD2 (5 bases). V lost 4 bases and J 3 bases, leaving 13 bases between the germline ends. Germline CDR1 is MNHEY and CDR2 is SVGAGI. The CDR3 runs 15 residues.

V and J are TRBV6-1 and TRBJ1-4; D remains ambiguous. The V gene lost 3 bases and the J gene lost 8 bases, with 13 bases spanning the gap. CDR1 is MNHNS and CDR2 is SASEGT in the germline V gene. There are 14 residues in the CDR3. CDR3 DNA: TGTGCCAGCAGTGAGCGGGAAAGGCGCGAAAAACTGTTTTTT. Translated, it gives CASSERERREKLFF.

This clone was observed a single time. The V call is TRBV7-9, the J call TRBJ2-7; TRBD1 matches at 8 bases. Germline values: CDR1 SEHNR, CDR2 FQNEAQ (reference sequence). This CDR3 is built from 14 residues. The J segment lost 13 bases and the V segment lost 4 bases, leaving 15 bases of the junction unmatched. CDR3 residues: CASSSGRGEDRAYF. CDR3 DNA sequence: TGTGCCAGCAGCTCCGGCCGAGGGGAGGACAGGGCCTACTTC.

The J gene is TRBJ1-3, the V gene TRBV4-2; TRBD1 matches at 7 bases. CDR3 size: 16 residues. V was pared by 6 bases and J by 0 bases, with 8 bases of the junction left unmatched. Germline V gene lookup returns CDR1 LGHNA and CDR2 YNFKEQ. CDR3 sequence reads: CASSRTRDSSGNTIYF. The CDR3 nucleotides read TGTGCCAGCAGTCGTACCCGGGACAGCTCTGGAAACACCATATATTTT.